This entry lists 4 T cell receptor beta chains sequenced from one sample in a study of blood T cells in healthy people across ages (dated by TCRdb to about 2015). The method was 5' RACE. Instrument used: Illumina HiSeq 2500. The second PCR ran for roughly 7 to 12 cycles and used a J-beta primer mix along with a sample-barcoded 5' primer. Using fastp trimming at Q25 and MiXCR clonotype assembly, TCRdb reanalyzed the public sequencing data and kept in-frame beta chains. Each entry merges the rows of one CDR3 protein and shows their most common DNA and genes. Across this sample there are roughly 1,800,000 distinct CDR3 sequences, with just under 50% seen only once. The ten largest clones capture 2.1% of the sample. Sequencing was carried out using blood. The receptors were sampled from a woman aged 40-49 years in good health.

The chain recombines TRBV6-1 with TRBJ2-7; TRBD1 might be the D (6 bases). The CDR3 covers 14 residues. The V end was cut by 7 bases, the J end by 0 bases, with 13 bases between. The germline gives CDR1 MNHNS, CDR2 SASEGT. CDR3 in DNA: TGTGCCAGCATGCGGACAGTGTCCTCCTACGAGCAGTACTTC. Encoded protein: CASMRTVSSYEQYF.

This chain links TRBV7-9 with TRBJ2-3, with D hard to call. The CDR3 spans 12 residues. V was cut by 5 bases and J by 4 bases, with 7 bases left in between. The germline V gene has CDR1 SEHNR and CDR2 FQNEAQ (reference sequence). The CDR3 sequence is CASSPNPDTQYF. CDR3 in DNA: TGTGCCAGCAGCCCGAACCCAGATACGCAGTATTTT.

The CDR3 loop reads CASSTPRGTDTQYF. CDR3 bases: TGTGCCAGCAGTACCCCCAGGGGCACAGATACGCAGTATTTT. The chain uses TRBV28 and TRBJ2-3; tentatively, D is TRBD1 (5 bases). V dropped 5 bases and J dropped 1 base, with 10 bases sitting between them. The CDR3 length is 14 residues. Germline V gene sequence: CDR1 MDHEN, CDR2 SYDVKM.

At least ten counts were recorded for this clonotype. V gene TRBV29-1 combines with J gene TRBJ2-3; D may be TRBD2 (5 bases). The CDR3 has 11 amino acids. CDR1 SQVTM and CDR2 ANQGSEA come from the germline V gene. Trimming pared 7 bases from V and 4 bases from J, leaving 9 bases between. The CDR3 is CSAPGSDTQYF. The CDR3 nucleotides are TGCAGCGCCCCGGGGTCAGATACGCAGTATTTT.